These 18 T cell receptor beta chains originate from one sample sequenced in a study of OX40 agonist ivuxolimab in advanced cancers. TCRdb's table, derived via immunoSEQ multiplex PCR, lists solely in-frame clones and lacks some. The table includes roughly 75,000 clones, roughly nine tenths detected once. Sample: CD4+ or CD8+ T cells sorted from blood, taken in a trial of the OX40 agonist ivuxolimab. All receptors derive from an adult with an advanced solid tumor such as melanoma, head and neck, liver or kidney cancer.

The rearrangement uses TRBV6-4 and TRBJ2-1; D gene ambiguous. Germline V gene data show CDR1 as MRHNA and CDR2 as SNTAGT. Trimming cost V 2 bases and J 7 bases, with 12 bases left between them. The CDR3 is 14 residues long. CDR3 sequence: CASSDHGEWNEQFF. The CDR3 nucleotides are TGTGCCAGCAGTGACCATGGAGAGTGGAATGAGCAGTTCTTC.

The rearrangement links TRBV18 to TRBJ1-2; maybe TRBD1 (6 bases). V was shortened by 2 bases and J by 2 bases, with 18 bases between the two germline ends. The CDR3 sequence is 17 residues long. Germline CDR1 is KGHSH and CDR2 is LQKENI. For the CDR3, the DNA is TGTGCCAGCTCACCAGCGGCGGGGGGCCCTTTAAACTATGGCTACACCTTC. Its protein product is CASSPAAGGPLNYGYTF. Full variable domain (missing parts from reference TRBV18 and TRBJ1-2): NAGVMQNPRHLVRRRGQEARLRCSPMKGHSHVYWYRQLPEEGLKFMVYLQKENIIDESGMPKERFSAEFPKEGPSILRIQQVVRGDSAAYFCASSPAAGGPLNYGYTFGSGTRLTVV.

The V and J genes are TRBV2 and TRBJ2-5; a weak D match, TRBD1 (5 bases). The V gene's germline CDR1 is SNHLY and CDR2 FYNNEI. Trimming took off 5 bases at V and 3 bases at J, with 10 bases between the two ends. CDR3 length equals 13 residues. The CDR3 reads CASSILREETQYF. The CDR3 coding sequence is TGTGCCAGCAGTATCCTCAGGGAAGAGACCCAGTACTTC.

The rearrangement uses TRBV14 and TRBJ2-7; either TRBD1 or TRBD2 may fit D (6 bases each). The CDR3 loop spans 17 amino acids. Germline CDR1 is SGHDN and CDR2 is FVKESK. Trimming left V 0 bases short and J 3 bases short, with 18 bases between. The CDR3, as DNA: TGTGCCAGCAGCCAAGATCTCGGGGGCCGATCGGGCTACGAGCAGTACTTC. Translation: CASSQDLGGRSGYEQYF.

The CDR3 DNA reads as TGCGCCAGCAGCTCGGCACTGACTAGCGGGGGGCGGAATACGCAGTATTTT. Protein product: CASSSALTSGGRNTQYF. The rearrangement links TRBV5-1 to TRBJ2-3; TRBD2 matches 13 bases. Germline V gives CDR1 SGHRS, CDR2 YFSETQ. This CDR3 comprises 17 residues. V lost 3 bases, J lost 7 bases, and 11 bases stayed unmatched.

The chain has TRBV4-3 and TRBJ2-2; D is perhaps TRBD2 (6 bases). V lost 2 bases, J lost 1 base, and 11 bases lay in between. The CDR3 runs 16 residues. The germline gives CDR1 LGHNA, CDR2 YSLEER. The CDR3 loop is CASSQKAGVNTGELFF. CDR3 nucleotide sequence: TGCGCCAGCAGCCAAAAAGCGGGCGTGAACACCGGGGAGCTGTTTTTT.

This sequence joins TRBV7-6 and TRBJ2-1; 13 bases match TRBD2. Germline lookup yields CDR1 SGHVS and CDR2 FNYEAQ. V trimming: 3 bases; J trimming: 6 bases; junction bases outside the gene matches: 2. This CDR3 is built from 15 residues. The CDR3 DNA is TGTGCCAGCAGCTTGGGACTAGCGGGAAGCAATGAGCAGTTCTTC. This translates into CASSLGLAGSNEQFF.

This clone was observed a single time. J is TRBJ1-2 and V is TRBV29-1; TRBD1 matches 8 bases. V was pared by 3 bases and J by 0 bases, with 3 bases of the junction left unmatched. The CDR3 totals 14 residues. Germline V gene lookup returns CDR1 SQVTM and CDR2 ANQGSEA. The DNA for the CDR3 is TGCAGCGTTGAGGGGGGACAGGCTAACTATGGCTACACCTTC. Its translation is CSVEGGQANYGYTF. The whole variable domain, filled in from reference TRBV29-1 and TRBJ1-2, reads SAVISQKPSRDICQRGTSLTIQCQVDSQVTMMFWYRQQPGQSLTLIATANQGSEATYESGFVIDKFPISRPNLTFSTLTVSNMSPEDSSIYLCSVEGGQANYGYTFGSGTRLTVV.

The CDR3 is CASSPSQGGAGGEQYF. CDR3 nucleotide sequence: TGTGCCAGTAGTCCTTCTCAGGGGGGCGCTGGGGGCGAGCAGTACTTC. This chain uses TRBV19 with TRBJ2-7, with D perhaps TRBD1 (7 bases). Germline V gene sequence: CDR1 LNHDA, CDR2 SQIVND (reference sequence). V lost 5 bases and J 6 bases, leaving 23 bases between the germline ends. CDR3 length: 16 amino acids.

The chain joins TRBV9 to TRBJ1-1, with D possibly TRBD1 on 6 matching bases. The CDR3 runs to 18 residues. V lost 4 bases to trimming and J lost 5 bases, with 27 bases between them. In germline, CDR1 is SGDLS, CDR2 YYNGEE. The CDR3 DNA reads as TGTGCCAGCAGCCCTCCACCGGCGGGGGGCGCTGGGAGGACTGAAGCTTTCTTT. This sequence encodes CASSPPPAGGAGRTEAFF. Variable domain in full (rest from reference TRBV9 and TRBJ1-1): DSGVTQTPKHLITATGQRVTLRCSPRSGDLSVYWYQQSLDQGLQFLIQYYNGEERAKGNILERFSAQQFPDLHSELNLSSLELGDSALYFCASSPPPAGGAGRTEAFFGQGTRLTVV.

The rearrangement links TRBV5-1 to TRBJ2-3; D possibly corresponds to TRBD1 (6 bases). V lost 2 bases to trimming and J lost 2 bases, with 18 bases between them. CDR3 length: 17 residues. In germline, CDR1 is SGHRS, CDR2 YFSETQ. The chain's CDR3 is CASSLGPTAGDTDTQYF. DNA for the CDR3: TGCGCCAGCAGCTTAGGGCCAACGGCAGGGGACACAGATACGCAGTATTTT.

The chain uses TRBV7-2 and TRBJ2-1; 7 bases line up with TRBD2. V was pared by 1 base and J by 9 bases, with 0 bases of the junction left unmatched. The germline V gene encodes CDR1 SGHTA and CDR2 FQGNSA. This CDR3 contains 12 residues. CDR3 DNA sequence: TGTGCCAGCAGCTTAGGGGGGGGTGAGCAGTTCTTC. Translated: CASSLGGGEQFF.

This chain links TRBV19 with TRBJ2-2; 10 bases map to TRBD2. The length of the CDR3 is 18 residues. Per germline, CDR1 LNHDA and CDR2 SQIVND (reference sequence). The V segment lost 0 bases and the J segment 7 bases; nucleotides outside the gene matches: 11. The CDR3 protein is CASSIDSSGRGLDGELFF. The CDR3 nucleotides are TGTGCCAGTAGTATAGATTCTAGCGGGAGAGGATTGGACGGGGAGCTGTTTTTT.

V usage is TRBV19 and J usage is TRBJ1-4; a possible D gene is TRBD1 (5 bases). Trimming shortened V by 4 bases and J by 3 bases, and 15 bases separated the two germline ends. This CDR3 contains 16 residues. CDR1 is LNHDA and CDR2 is SQIVND in the germline V gene (reference sequence). As DNA, the CDR3 is TGTGCCAGTAGTACCGGGACCAGGACTTCTAATGAAAAACTGTTTTTT. The encoded protein is CASSTGTRTSNEKLFF.

The gene calls are TRBV19 and TRBJ2-2, with 9 bases that match TRBD1. CDR3 length: 18 amino acids. Germline values: CDR1 LNHDA, CDR2 SQIVND (reference sequence). Trimming took 3 bases from V and 1 from J; bases not matched to a gene: 9. The CDR3 coding sequence is TGTGCCAGTAGTATGGGACAGGGTATTGGAAGGAACACCGGGGAGCTGTTTTTT. Translating it yields CASSMGQGIGRNTGELFF. The entire variable domain, with the rest obtained from reference TRBV19 and TRBJ2-2, is as follows: DGGITQSPKYLFRKEGQNVTLSCEQNLNHDAMYWYRQDPGQGLRLIYYSQIVNDFQKGDIAEGYSVSREKKESFPLTVTSAQKNPTAFYLCASSMGQGIGRNTGELFFGEGSRLTVL.

The chain is built from TRBV28 and TRBJ2-5; unclear D gene. The germline V gene encodes CDR1 MDHEN and CDR2 SYDVKM. This CDR3 has 15 amino acids. V was trimmed by 2 bases and J by 0 bases, leaving 10 bases between them. CDR3: CASSLVSRYQETQYF. As DNA, the CDR3 is TGTGCCAGCAGTTTAGTTTCTCGGTACCAAGAGACCCAGTACTTC.

This sequence joins TRBV11-3 and TRBJ2-2; D remains unclear. Trimming removed 5 bases from V and 4 bases from J, with 8 bases in between. The CDR3 runs 13 residues. CDR1 and CDR2 (germline): SGHNT, YENEEA. The CDR3 coding sequence is TGTGCCAGCAGCCCCCAATCCACCGGGGAGCTGTTTTTT. This encodes CASSPQSTGELFF.

V and J are TRBV5-1 and TRBJ2-5; weak D call: TRBD2 (6 bases). The CDR3 totals 12 residues. Looked up from germline, CDR1 is SGHRS and CDR2 is YFSETQ. Trimming removed 4 bases at V and 5 bases at J, with 9 bases between. CDR3 nucleotides: TGCGCCAGCAGCCCGGGGGTCGAGACCCAGTACTTC. It specifies CASSPGVETQYF.